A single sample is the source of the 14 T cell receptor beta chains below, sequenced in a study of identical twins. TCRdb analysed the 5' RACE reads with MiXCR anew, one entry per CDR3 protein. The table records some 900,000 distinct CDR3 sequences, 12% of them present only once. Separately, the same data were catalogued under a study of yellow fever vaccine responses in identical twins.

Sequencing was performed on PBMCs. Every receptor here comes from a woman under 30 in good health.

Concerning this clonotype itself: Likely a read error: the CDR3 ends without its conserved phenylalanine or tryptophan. CDR3 residues: CASSLSAGRGNEQFY. In nucleotides, the CDR3 is TGTGCCAGCAGTTTATCGGCGGGGCGAGGGAATGAGCAGTTCTAC. This chain links TRBV12-3 or TRBV12-4 with TRBJ2-1, with D perhaps TRBD2 (6 bases). The CDR3 runs to 15 residues. Trimming cost V 2 bases and J 7 bases, with 15 bases left between them.

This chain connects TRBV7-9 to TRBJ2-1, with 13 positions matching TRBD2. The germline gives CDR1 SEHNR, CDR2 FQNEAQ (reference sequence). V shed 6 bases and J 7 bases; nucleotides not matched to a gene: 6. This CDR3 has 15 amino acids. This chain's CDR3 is CASRKLAGGDNEQFF. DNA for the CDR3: TGTGCCAGCAGGAAACTAGCGGGAGGGGATAATGAGCAGTTCTTC.

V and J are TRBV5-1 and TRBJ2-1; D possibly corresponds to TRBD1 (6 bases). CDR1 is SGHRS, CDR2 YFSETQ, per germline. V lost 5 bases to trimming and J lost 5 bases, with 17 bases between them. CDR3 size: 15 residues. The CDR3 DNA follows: TGCGCCAGCAGACGTACCGGGACAAATAACAATGAGCAGTTCTTC. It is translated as CASRRTGTNNNEQFF.

Here the CDR3 reads CATSRAPGLAGASDTQYF. CDR3 coding DNA: TGTGCCACCAGCAGGGCTCCGGGACTAGCGGGAGCAAGTGATACGCAGTATTTT. The chain joins TRBV15 to TRBJ2-3, with 14 bases identical to TRBD2. The CDR3 spans 18 residues. The germline gives CDR1 LNHNV, CDR2 YYDKDF (reference sequence). With 3 bases clipped from V and 6 bases from J, the junction kept 11 bases outside the gene matches.

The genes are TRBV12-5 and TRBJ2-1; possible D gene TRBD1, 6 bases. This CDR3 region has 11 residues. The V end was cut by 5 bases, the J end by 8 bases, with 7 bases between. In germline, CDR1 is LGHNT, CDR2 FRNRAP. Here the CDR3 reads CASGTGHEQFF. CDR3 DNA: TGTGCTAGTGGTACAGGGCATGAGCAGTTCTTC.

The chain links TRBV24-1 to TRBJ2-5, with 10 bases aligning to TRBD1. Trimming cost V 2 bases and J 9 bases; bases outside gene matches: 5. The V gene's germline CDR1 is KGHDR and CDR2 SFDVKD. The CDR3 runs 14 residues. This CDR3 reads CATSDSRTGGPQYF. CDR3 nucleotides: TGTGCCACCAGTGATTCCCGGACAGGGGGTCCCCAGTACTTC.

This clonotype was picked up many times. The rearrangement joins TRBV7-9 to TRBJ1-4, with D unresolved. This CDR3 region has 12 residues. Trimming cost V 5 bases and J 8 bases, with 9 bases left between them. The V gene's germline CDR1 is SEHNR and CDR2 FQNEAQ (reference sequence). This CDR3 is CASSPEGEKLFF. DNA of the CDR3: TGTGCCAGCAGCCCAGAAGGGGAAAAACTGTTTTTT.

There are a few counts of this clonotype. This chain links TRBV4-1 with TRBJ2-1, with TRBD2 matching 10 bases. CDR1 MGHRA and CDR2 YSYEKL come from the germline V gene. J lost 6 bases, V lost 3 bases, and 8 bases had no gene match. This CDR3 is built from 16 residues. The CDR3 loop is CASSHKAGGGGNEQFF. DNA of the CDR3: TGCGCCAGCAGCCACAAAGCGGGAGGGGGGGGCAATGAGCAGTTCTTC.

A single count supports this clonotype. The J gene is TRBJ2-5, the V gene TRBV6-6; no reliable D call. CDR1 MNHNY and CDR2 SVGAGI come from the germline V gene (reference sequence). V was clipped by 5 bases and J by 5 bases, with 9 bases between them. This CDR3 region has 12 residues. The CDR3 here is CASSDNLETQYF. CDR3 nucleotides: TGTGCCAGCAGTGACAATCTCGAGACCCAGTACTTC.

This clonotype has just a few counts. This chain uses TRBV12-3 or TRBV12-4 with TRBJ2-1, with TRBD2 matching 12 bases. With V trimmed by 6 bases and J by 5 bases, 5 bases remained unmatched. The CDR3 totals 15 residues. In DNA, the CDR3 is TGTGCCAGCAGACAGACTAGCGGGGGTCACAATGAGCAGTTCTTC. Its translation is CASRQTSGGHNEQFF.

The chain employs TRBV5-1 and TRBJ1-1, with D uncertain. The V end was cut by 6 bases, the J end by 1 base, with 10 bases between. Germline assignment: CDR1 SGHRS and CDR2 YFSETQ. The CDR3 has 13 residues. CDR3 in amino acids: CASTIDENTEAFF. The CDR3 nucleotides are TGCGCCAGCACCATAGATGAGAACACTGAAGCTTTCTTT. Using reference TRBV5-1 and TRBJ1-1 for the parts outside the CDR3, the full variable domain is KAGVTQTPRYLIKTRGQQVTLSCSPISGHRSVSWYQQTPGQGLQFLFEYFSETQRNKGNFPGRFSGRQFSNSRSEMNVSTLELGDSALYLCASTIDENTEAFFGQGTRLTVV.

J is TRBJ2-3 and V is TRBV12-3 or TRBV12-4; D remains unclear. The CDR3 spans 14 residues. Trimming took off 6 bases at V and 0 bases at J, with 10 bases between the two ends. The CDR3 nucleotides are TGTGCCAGCAGCCAAACTGCTAGCACAGATACGCAGTATTTT. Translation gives CASSQTASTDTQYF.

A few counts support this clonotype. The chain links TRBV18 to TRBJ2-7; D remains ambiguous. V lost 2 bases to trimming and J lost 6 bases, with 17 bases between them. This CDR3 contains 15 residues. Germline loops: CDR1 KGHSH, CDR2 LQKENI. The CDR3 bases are TGTGCCAGCTCACCAGCCGGTGGTAGGTGGGTCGAGCAGTACTTC. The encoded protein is CASSPAGGRWVEQYF.

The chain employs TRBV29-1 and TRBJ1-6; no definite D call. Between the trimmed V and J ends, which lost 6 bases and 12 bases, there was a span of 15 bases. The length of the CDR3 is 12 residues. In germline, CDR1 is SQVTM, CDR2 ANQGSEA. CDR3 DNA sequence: TGCAGCGTCGCAGGCCCCAATGAACCCCTCCACTTT. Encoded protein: CSVAGPNEPLHF.